This TCR beta chain was identified during a study of CD8+ T cells in alopecia areata (dated by TCRdb to 2017 to 2018). With regard to the full study: Treated patients were enrolled in an open-label pilot trial of oral tofacitinib, 5 to 10 mg twice daily, for moderate-to-severe alopecia areata. Tofacitinib was administered for 6 to 18 months, and 6 months of follow-up off drug were then conducted to assess delayed response and recurrence. In both human patients and the C3H/HeJ mouse model, the study applied high-throughput TCRbeta sequencing to look at T cell clonal expansion in alopecia areata. Human TCRbeta sequencing covered scalp tissue and sorted CD4+ and CD8+ peripheral blood T cells from patchy and totalis/universalis alopecia areata patients and healthy controls. Tofacitinib-treated patients had biopsies at baseline and at 4 and 24 weeks of treatment, with a later scalp biopsy in several patients. Scalp clonality was compared across normal scalp (n=4), patchy alopecia areata scalp (n=8), and alopecia totalis/universalis scalp (n=8). The RNA source kit depended on sample type: the PAXgene miRNA kit for fixed scalp, the miRNeasy kit for PBMCs, and the RNeasy kit for mouse skin. TCRbeta CDR3 regions were amplified by immunoSEQ multiplex PCR using 35 Vbeta forward and 13 Jbeta reverse primers.

General conclusions and limits of the study: Compared with mice, TCR sequences shared between patients were less clear, possibly partly because of HLA diversity across the patient population. Resident alphabeta T cells in normal human skin are also sequenced, complicating scalp TCR repertoire analysis, unlike mouse skin dominated by gammadelta T cells. Lesional scalp, especially in alopecia totalis/universalis, showed higher clonality and more expanded CD8+ clones than normal scalp, suggesting antigenic drive.

Worth noting for this clone: Its antigen is unknown. Within one base of it there is no much larger clone, and no base qualities were kept. Different DNA sequences within this sample yield the same CDR3.

The sample's time point label is to be understood as: baseline before oral tofacitinib. Lesional scalp punch biopsies and peripheral blood were collected from alopecia areata patients. PBMCs were isolated by density centrifugation and stained for CD3, CD4 and CD8, and CD4+ and CD8+ T cells were sorted on a FACSAria. Preparation of the library involved the immunoSEQ multiplex PCR assay. RNA was extracted from all samples and reverse transcribed into cDNA, which served as template for TCR sequencing. SuperScript III was used to make first-strand cDNA, primed with a 2:1 mix of oligo-dT and random hexamers. A synthetic immune receptor repertoire was used to assess amplification bias, and residual bias was removed computationally. Turning to the authors' computational methods: Raw reads were preprocessed for error removal, and CDR3 was defined according to IMGT conventions as running from the conserved cysteine to phenylalanine. Clonality was calculated as 1 minus Shannon entropy normalized by log2 of the number of productive unique TCRs. CD4 or CD8 identity of scalp clones was inferred by cross-referencing scalp TCRbeta sequences with sorted blood CD4 and CD8 repertoires. Not all clones reach the TCRdb copy of this immuneACCESS table, which keeps in-frame sequences only. Checked studies attribute under half of the gap to unresolved V genes and leave the rest unexplained. V and J calls and clone size are copied from that table; D and trimming were computed from the DNA. The sample table contains roughly 200,000 clones; only one count was recorded for approximately 62% of them. The ten largest clones add up to about 1.7% of the sample.

The CDR3 has 11 amino acids, counting the end cysteine and phenylalanine. Only the CDR3 DNA stays, 33 bases, in frame from base 1. From the germline V gene, CDR1 is SGHRS and CDR2 is YFSETQ. The germline ends are 5 bases apart after V is trimmed by 1 base and J by 6 bases. The chain uses TRBV5-1 and TRBJ2-7, with a tentative D gene TRBD1 over 5 matching bases. The receptor's source is a human donor with alopecia areata. The source was CD4+ T cells sorted from blood, collected at week 0. The CDR3: CASSLQGEQYF. Here is the DNA: TGCGCCAGCAGCTTGCAGGGCGAGCAGTACTTC.